This TCR beta chain originates from a study of blood T cells in healthy people across ages. In the case of this clonotype: Germline and junction disagree at one end, which may indicate a read error.

The second PCR ran about 6 to 11 cycles with a sample-barcoded 5' primer and J-beta primers. TCRdb passed the 5' RACE reads through MiXCR, listing each CDR3 protein once. The table lists around 800,000 distinct CDR3 sequences, under 30% of them singletons. There are 14 residues in the CDR3. In germline, CDR1 is SGHRS, CDR2 YFSETQ. This same sample was also part of a study on T cells of mothers and their children.

Sequencing input: blood. The V and J genes are TRBV5-1 and TRBJ1-4; no firm D call. The origin of this receptor is a boy younger than 18 in good health. As DNA, the CDR3 is TGCGGCAGCAGCATCGACGGACCAATAGAAAAACTGTTTTTT. It is translated as CGSSIDGPIEKLFF. Combining the CDR3 with reference TRBV5-1 and TRBJ1-4 gives the whole variable domain KAGVTQTPRYLIKTRGQQVTLSCSPISGHRSVSWYQQTPGQGLQFLFEYFSETQRNKGNFPGRFSGRQFSNSRSEMNVSTLELGDSALYLCGSSIDGPIEKLFFGSGTQLSVL.